The rows below give T cell receptor beta chains drawn from one sample of a study of T cells in Graves' hyperthyroidism and ophthalmopathy. TCRdb re-analysed the multiplex PCR reads in MiXCR, keeping a single row per CDR3 protein. The data hold 600,000 or so distinct CDR3 sequences, with roughly 16% observed a single time. Sequences were obtained from blood. The receptors here all came from a woman aged 25 to 45 with Graves' hyperthyroidism. CDR3s include the opening cysteine and the closing phenylalanine or tryptophan. The D gene is left open where the match is weak. A clone size is listed for some rows: how often the clone was seen (once, few, many), or a class if it is expanded.

D gene,J gene,V gene,clone size,CDR3 protein,CDR3 DNA
NA,TRBJ2-3,TRBV20-1,many,CSAPGQNTDTQYF,TGCAGTGCTCCGGGACAAAACACAGATACGCAGTATTTT
TRBD1,TRBJ1-2,TRBV20-1,many,CSARLDRSNYGYTF,TGCAGTGCTAGACTGGACAGGAGCAACTATGGCTACACCTTC
TRBD2,TRBJ2-1,TRBV11-2,NA,CASSFISGRVNNEQFF,TGTGCCAGCAGCTTCATTAGCGGGAGGGTAAACAATGAGCAGTTCTTC
NA,TRBJ1-6,TRBV7-9,NA,CASSLSGPDNSPLHF,TGTGCCAGCAGCTTATCCGGGCCGGATAATTCACCCCTCCACTTT
TRBD1,TRBJ1-5,TRBV6-1,few,CASGPTGKQPQHF,TGTGCCAGCGGACCGACAGGGAAGCAGCCCCAGCATTTT
NA,TRBJ1-4,TRBV29-1,many,CSVSETNEKLFF,TGCAGCGTTTCCGAAACTAATGAAAAACTGTTTTTT
NA,TRBJ2-2,TRBV5-1,NA,CASSSPRSGYVGGELFF,TGCGCCAGCAGTTCGCCCCGGTCCGGGTATGTCGGCGGGGAGCTGTTTTTT
NA,TRBJ2-7,TRBV7-2,many,CASSLVVSYEQYF,TGTGCCAGCAGCTTAGTTGTCAGCTACGAGCAGTACTTC
TRBD1,TRBJ2-3,TRBV2,many,CASSEDREEAQYF,TGTGCCAGCAGTGAGGACAGGGAAGAGGCGCAGTATTTT
TRBD2,TRBJ2-1,TRBV6-2/TRBV6-3,many,CASSYSRAGGVYNEQFF,TGTGCCAGCAGTTACTCGAGGGCGGGAGGCGTCTACAATGAGCAGTTCTTC
NA,TRBJ2-1,TRBV9,few,CASSSPFGSVIPYNEQFF,TGTGCCAGCAGCTCCCCCTTCGGTAGCGTGATCCCCTACAATGAGCAGTTCTTC
TRBD2,TRBJ2-1,TRBV19,NA,CASRLGLGNIEQFF,TGTGCCAGTAGACTAGGACTAGGGAACATTGAGCAGTTCTTC
TRBD1,TRBJ2-5,TRBV27,many,CASSSGQGRRDQETQYF,TGTGCCAGCAGTTCTGGACAGGGAAGAAGGGACCAAGAGACCCAGTACTTC
TRBD1,TRBJ2-1,TRBV28,many,CASSLAGQGQFF,TGTGCCAGCAGTTTAGCGGGACAGGGGCAGTTCTTC
TRBD1,TRBJ1-5,TRBV6-5,few,CASSYRTGFYQPQHF,TGTGCCAGCAGTTATCGGACAGGTTTTTATCAGCCCCAGCATTTT
NA,TRBJ2-1,TRBV18,NA,CASTERGNEQFF,TGTGCCAGCACCGAGCGCGGCAATGAGCAGTTCTTC
TRBD1,TRBJ1-5,TRBV19,many,CASSRQGASDQPQHF,TGTGCCAGTAGCCGTCAGGGGGCATCGGACCAGCCCCAGCATTTT
TRBD2,TRBJ2-3,TRBV5-1,NA,CASSLEASGFTDTQYF,TGCGCCAGCAGCTTGGAAGCTAGCGGGTTTACAGATACGCAGTATTTT
NA,TRBJ2-1,TRBV7-3,many,CASSLRGPARNEQFF,TGTGCCAGCAGCTTAAGAGGCCCAGCCCGTAATGAGCAGTTCTTC
NA,TRBJ1-3,TRBV12-3/TRBV12-4,NA,CASSFGQVNTIYF,TGTGCCAGCAGTTTCGGCCAGGTGAACACCATATATTTT
TRBD2,TRBJ2-3,TRBV11-2,NA,CASSYFEGGRSGTDTQYF,TGTGCCAGCAGCTATTTTGAGGGCGGGAGGAGTGGGACAGATACGCAGTATTTT
NA,TRBJ2-2,TRBV7-9,few,CASSLERTAFHHTKGDTGELFF,TGTGCCAGCAGCTTAGAGCGTACGGCTTTTCACCATACAAAAGGGGACACCGGGGAGCTGTTTTTT
NA,TRBJ1-5,TRBV20-1,many,CSAEGDGNQPQHF,TGCAGTGCGGAGGGGGATGGCAATCAGCCCCAGCATTTT
NA,TRBJ2-7,TRBV5-1,few,CASSLEGGISYEQYF,TGCGCCAGCAGCTTGGAAGGCGGGATCTCCTACGAGCAGTACTTC
TRBD2,TRBJ2-1,TRBV27,many,CASSTPELIAGEFGHEQFF,TGTGCCAGCAGTACCCCCGAATTAATAGCGGGAGAATTTGGGCATGAGCAGTTCTTC
NA,TRBJ2-1,TRBV30,many,CAWSPESSYNEQFF,TGTGCCTGGAGTCCCGAGAGCTCCTACAATGAGCAGTTCTTC
TRBD2,TRBJ2-7,TRBV7-6,NA,CASSLEGPTAGGGYEQYF,TGTGCCAGCAGCTTAGAGGGGCCGACAGCGGGAGGGGGTTACGAGCAGTACTTC
NA,TRBJ1-5,TRBV6-1,few,CASSHLGGDRPQHF,TGTGCCAGCAGCCACCTCGGGGGGGACCGGCCCCAGCATTTT
TRBD1,TRBJ1-6,TRBV6-1,NA,CAGSEAPGQHSPLHF,TGTGCCGGCAGTGAAGCGCCGGGACAGCATTCACCCCTCCACTTT
TRBD2,TRBJ2-1,TRBV19,NA,CASSDQLAGGPYNEQFF,TGTGCCAGTAGCGACCAACTAGCGGGAGGGCCCTACAATGAGCAGTTCTTC
TRBD2,TRBJ2-1,TRBV2,many,CASRRTSGRPNEQFF,TGTGCCAGCAGAAGGACTAGCGGGAGACCCAATGAGCAGTTCTTC
TRBD1,TRBJ1-5,TRBV27,many,CASSFRDSRNQPQHF,TGTGCCAGCAGTTTTCGGGACAGCCGCAATCAGCCCCAGCATTTT
NA,TRBJ2-1,TRBV27,few,CASSLFAGDSYEQFF,TGTGCCAGCAGTTTATTCGCCGGGGATAGTTATGAGCAGTTCTTC
NA,TRBJ1-1,TRBV15,many,CATSRDFVKAEAFF,TGTGCCACCAGCAGAGATTTCGTTAAAGCTGAAGCTTTCTTT
TRBD1,TRBJ2-1,TRBV7-8,many,CASSSYRQGAYNEQFF,TGTGCCAGCAGCTCGTACCGACAGGGAGCCTACAATGAGCAGTTCTTC
NA,TRBJ2-5,TRBV7-2,many,CASSSDYKETQYF,TGTGCCAGCAGCAGCGACTACAAAGAGACCCAGTACTTC
NA,TRBJ2-7,TRBV4-1,NA,CASSLRPSGNSYEQYF,TGCGCCAGCAGCCTAAGACCCAGCGGAAACTCCTACGAGCAGTACTTC
NA,TRBJ2-4,TRBV30,many,CAWRSGLLAKNIQYF,TGTGCCTGGAGGTCTGGCCTACTAGCCAAAAACATTCAGTACTTC
TRBD2,TRBJ2-7,TRBV7-3,NA,CASSLTLGLAGATYEQYF,TGTGCCAGCAGCTTAACCCTGGGACTAGCGGGAGCAACCTACGAGCAGTACTTC
NA,TRBJ1-1,TRBV12-3/TRBV12-4,many,CASSSPRTNTEAFF,TGTGCCAGCAGTTCGCCTCGTACGAACACTGAAGCTTTCTTT
TRBD2,TRBJ2-1,TRBV6-2/TRBV6-3,NA,CASSSSPGTSGLYNEQFF,TGTGCCAGCAGTTCATCACCTGGTACTAGCGGGTTGTACAATGAGCAGTTCTTC
NA,TRBJ2-5,TRBV7-9,few,CASSLAAEETQYF,TGTGCCAGCAGCTTAGCAGCAGAAGAGACCCAGTACTTC
NA,TRBJ1-5,TRBV28,NA,CASIEESNQPQHF,TGTGCCAGCATCGAGGAGAGCAATCAGCCCCAGCATTTT
TRBD2,TRBJ2-1,TRBV3-1,many,CASSQGGAGGREQFF,TGTGCCAGCAGCCAAGGGGGAGCGGGAGGGCGTGAGCAGTTCTTC
TRBD2,TRBJ2-1,TRBV6-2/TRBV6-3,NA,CASSYFGLASSNEQFF,TGTGCCAGCAGTTACTTTGGACTAGCGTCCTCGAATGAGCAGTTCTTC
TRBD1,TRBJ2-1,TRBV7-9,many,CASSLDLLTGGRNEQFF,TGTGCCAGCAGCTTAGATCTCCTGACAGGGGGCCGAAATGAGCAGTTCTTC
NA,TRBJ2-1,TRBV3-1,few,CASSDAGSPTYNEQFF,TGTGCCAGCAGCGATGCAGGTAGCCCAACCTACAATGAGCAGTTCTTC
NA,TRBJ2-5,TRBV2,many,CASSAGPGGTETQYF,TGTGCCAGCAGTGCCGGGCCCGGAGGGACAGAGACCCAGTACTTC
NA,TRBJ1-2,TRBV2,few,CASSRGRGGFDYGYTF,TGTGCCAGCTCTCGGGGGAGGGGTGGGTTTGACTATGGCTACACCTTC
NA,TRBJ2-3,TRBV20-1,many,CSARPVSTDTQYF,TGCAGTGCTAGACCCGTTAGCACAGATACGCAGTATTTT
NA,TRBJ2-5,TRBV19,NA,CASSIELGPLPQYF,TGTGCCAGTAGTATTGAGTTGGGCCCTCTACCCCAGTACTTC
NA,TRBJ1-1,TRBV29-1,NA,CSVEGGVGDTEAFF,TGCAGCGTTGAAGGGGGGGTGGGTGACACTGAAGCTTTCTTT
TRBD2,TRBJ2-5,TRBV27,many,CASAPGGTSGRTHQETQYF,TGTGCCAGCGCTCCAGGGGGGACTAGCGGGAGAACCCACCAAGAGACCCAGTACTTC
TRBD2,TRBJ2-2,TRBV7-9,many,CASSDRLAGRTGELFF,TGTGCCAGCAGCGACCGACTAGCGGGGCGCACCGGGGAGCTGTTTTTT
TRBD1,TRBJ1-6,TRBV27,NA,CASSPGTGRPYNSPLHF,TGTGCCAGCAGTCCCGGGACAGGGCGCCCCTATAATTCACCCCTCCACTTT
TRBD2,TRBJ2-7,TRBV20-1,NA,CSYGSRLAGDEQYF,TGCAGTTATGGAAGTCGACTAGCGGGAGACGAGCAGTACTTC